There are a few counts of the clone carrying this T cell receptor (beta chain). This record comes from a study of tumor and adjacent non-tumor tissue in lung cancer. Study as a whole: There were some 11 adenocarcinoma, 2 squamous cell carcinoma and 1 small cell lung cancer cases.

The germline V and J ends were trimmed by 6 bases and 5 bases, with 13 bases remaining between them. The CDR3 has 13 amino acids. CDR1 KGHSH and CDR2 LQKENI come from the germline V gene. TCRbeta libraries were built with three rounds of nested PCR, modified from ARM-PCR. Via MiXCR, TCRdb re-called the multiplex PCR reads, giving one row per CDR3 protein. The sample lists 90,000 to 100,000 distinct CDR3 sequences; more than 80% were seen once. No cell sorting was done before RNA was extracted from the tissue. The normal lung tissue was taken more than 3 cm from the tumor edge. Donors were chemotherapy-naive, newly diagnosed lung cancer surgical patients in China, August–late 2014.

Sequencing input: distant non-tumor lung tissue. The V and J genes are TRBV18 and TRBJ2-5; tentative D call: TRBD1 (5 bases). The clonotype originates from a man aged 55-75 years with small cell lung cancer. CDR3 sequence (DNA): TGTGCCAGCTCCTCAGGGTTACGGGAGACCCAGTACTTC. Translating gives CASSSGLRETQYF.